This T cell receptor (beta chain) was sequenced during a study of cytomegalovirus exposure and HLA in healthy donors. In its sample, this clone was seen a few times. Its target is unknown. PCR primers comprised 60 Vbeta and 13 Jbeta primers. Clones were read by immunoSEQ multiplex PCR, and TCRdb kept only the in-frame ones, dropping some. The table records about 93,000 clones, approximately 64% of them present only once. Germline V gives CDR1 SGHTA, CDR2 FQGTGA. CDR3 length equals 14 residues. V lost 6 bases, J lost 9 bases, and 8 bases stayed unmatched. Study-wide results and limits: Of the V segments, some could not be distinguished, including TRBV6-2 and TRBV6-3, and were excluded. When a later analysis was performed, an Asian-associated ancestry cluster reportedly had fewer N-insertions than the approximately 680-donor mean. A later analysis linked a missense variant in DCLRE1C to the trimming of TCR beta V and J genes.

As for the donors, each was a healthy bone marrow donor. The J gene is TRBJ1-6, the V gene TRBV7-3, with 7 positions matching TRBD1. The receptor's source is a boy younger than 18 in good health and CMV-seropositive. Sample: PBMCs. The CDR3 nucleotides read TGTGCCAGCAGTCAAACAGGGGTTGGTTCACCCCTCCACTTT. As protein: CASSQTGVGSPLHF.